This T cell receptor beta chain was recovered during a study of T cells after yellow fever vaccination. Findings of the study overall: The secondary response was weaker, and its peak arrived faster, on day 5 versus 15. Post-booster samples contained most primary-vaccination clones (about 96% CD4, around 90% CD8).

TCRdb fed the 5' RACE reads into MiXCR, producing one record per CDR3 protein. The table lists 250,000 to 400,000 distinct CDR3 sequences, around 4.4% of them singletons, with roughly 19% in the top ten. This clonotype was detected a few times. Its target is not known. This material consisted of PBMCs, taken 15 days after the yellow fever booster vaccination. The TCR comes from a man aged 18 to 30 who received the YFV17D yellow fever vaccine.

In DNA form, the CDR3 reads TGTGCCAGCAGCCCCGCCGGGACAGGGGGACCAACGGAGCCCCAGCATTTT. It yields the protein CASSPAGTGGPTEPQHF. The chain links TRBV4-2 to TRBJ1-5; 11 bases agree with TRBD1. V was pared by 4 bases and J by 8 bases, with 13 bases of the junction left unmatched. This CDR3 is 17 amino acids long. Germline V gives CDR1 LGHNA, CDR2 YNFKEQ.